Shown below are 15 T cell receptor beta chains from a single sample sequenced in a study of T cell repertoires in cytomegalovirus infection. Each CDR3 protein gets one entry after TCRdb re-called the reads with MiXCR. Here the sample spans 150,000 to 200,000 distinct CDR3 sequences, 28% being singletons. Sample: PBMCs. These TCRs come from a human donor in good health (CMV status not recorded). Some clones in this sample may be carry-over from other donors' samples.

The chain employs TRBV9 and TRBJ1-1; D call uncertain. This CDR3 is built from 14 residues. CDR1 is SGDLS, CDR2 YYNGEE, per germline. V lost 1 base and J 1 base, leaving 8 bases between the germline ends. CDR3 coding DNA: TGTGCCAGCAGCGTATCCCCCGAGAACACTGAAGCTTTCTTT. It specifies CASSVSPENTEAFF. The variable domain in full, completed from reference TRBV9 and TRBJ1-1, reads DSGVTQTPKHLITATGQRVTLRCSPRSGDLSVYWYQQSLDQGLQFLIQYYNGEERAKGNILERFSAQQFPDLHSELNLSSLELGDSALYFCASSVSPENTEAFFGQGTRLTVV.

This clonotype was counted ten times or more. The J gene is TRBJ1-2, the V gene TRBV7-2; D is unclear. V lost 0 bases, J lost 4 bases, and 6 bases lay in between. The CDR3 length is 13 residues. Per germline, CDR1 SGHTA and CDR2 FQGNSA. This CDR3 is CASSLAASYGYTF. The DNA for the CDR3 is TGTGCCAGCAGCTTAGCGGCCTCCTATGGCTACACCTTC.

This clonotype was picked up a small number of times. The chain carries TRBV2 and TRBJ1-2; a possible D gene is TRBD1 (6 bases). The CDR3 is 12 residues long. V shed 3 bases and J shed 5 bases, with 7 bases lying between them. Germline V gene data show CDR1 as SNHLY and CDR2 as FYNNEI. The CDR3 DNA reads TGTGCCAGCAGTGATAGGGGGTATGGCTACACCTTC. This translates into CASSDRGYGYTF.

This clonotype was picked up many times. The chain uses TRBV7-2 and TRBJ2-3, with a tentative D call TRBD1 (5 bases). The CDR3 contains 16 residues. Looked up from germline, CDR1 is SGHTA and CDR2 is FQGNSA. V shed 7 bases and J shed 2 bases, with 19 bases lying between them. In DNA, the CDR3 is TGTGCCAGCACCCTGCAGGGCCCGAAATCCACAGATACGCAGTATTTT. Protein product: CASTLQGPKSTDTQYF.

As for this clonotype: The junction and the germline gene differ at one end; a read error may be behind it. The V and J genes are TRBV11-2 and TRBJ1-2; D may be TRBD1 (6 bases). The CDR3 extends over 12 amino acids. Germline loops: CDR1 SGHAT, CDR2 FQNNGV. The CDR3 region is CATSGTTYGYTF. The CDR3, as DNA: TGTGCCACCAGCGGGACAACCTATGGCTACACCTTC.

Comment on this clonotype: Its ends do not fully match the called genes, so a read error is possible. CDR3: CASSPALAGGEETQYF. CDR3 coding DNA: TGTGCTAGCAGCCCCGCCCTAGCGGGGGGCGAAGAGACCCAGTACTTC. This chain joins TRBV7-7 and TRBJ2-5, with 11 bases lining up with TRBD2. This CDR3 spans 16 amino acids. The germline gives CDR1 SSHAT, CDR2 FNYEAQ (reference sequence). The complete variable domain, with remaining parts taken from reference TRBV7-7 and TRBJ2-5, reads GAGVSQSPRYKVTKRGQDVTLRCDPISSHATLYWYQQALGQGPEFLTYFNYEAQPDKSGLPSDRFSAERPEGSISTLTIQRTEQRDSAMYRCASSPALAGGEETQYFGPGTRLLVL.

The chain is built from TRBV15 and TRBJ2-1; 9 nucleotides match TRBD2. J gave up 0 bases and V 1 base, and 7 bases lay outside the gene matches. The CDR3 spans 18 residues. Germline-derived CDR1 and CDR2 are LNHNV and YYDKDF (reference sequence). The CDR3 loop reads CATSRGGSGGLSYNEQFF. CDR3 DNA sequence: TGTGCCACCAGCAGAGGGGGCAGCGGGGGGCTCTCCTACAATGAGCAGTTCTTC. The full variable domain, its missing parts supplied by reference TRBV15 and TRBJ2-1, is DAMVIQNPRYQVTQFGKPVTLSCSQTLNHNVMYWYQQKSSQAPKLLFHYYDKDFNNEADTPDNFQSRRPNTSFCFLDIRSPGLGDTAMYLCATSRGGSGGLSYNEQFFGPGTRLTVL.

This clonotype was recorded a few times. The chain has TRBV4-2 and TRBJ1-6; 7 positions match TRBD1. V lost 2 bases to trimming and J lost 7 bases; unmatched junction nucleotides: 5. The CDR3 is 15 amino acids. The germline V gene encodes CDR1 LGHNA and CDR2 YNFKEQ. CDR3 DNA sequence: TGTGCCAGCAGCCAATTCCGGGACAGAAATTCACCCCTCCACTTT. It codes for CASSQFRDRNSPLHF.

This clonotype has ten or more counts. The genes are TRBV4-3 and TRBJ2-7; D is unclear. Trimming pared 0 bases from V and 7 bases from J, leaving 13 bases between. The CDR3 spans 14 residues. CDR1 LGHNA and CDR2 YSLEER come from the germline V gene. CDR3 protein: CASSQDPHIGEQYF. DNA of the CDR3: TGCGCCAGCAGCCAAGATCCTCATATAGGGGAGCAGTACTTC.

This clonotype was found many times. The chain links TRBV7-9 to TRBJ2-7; 7 bases fit TRBD1. Germline V gene lookup returns CDR1 SEHNR and CDR2 FQNEAQ (reference sequence). The CDR3 sequence is 13 residues long. The trim removed 8 bases at V and 4 bases at J, leaving 8 bases unmatched. The CDR3 DNA reads TGTGCCAGCTCCCAGACAGGGATTTACGAGCAGTACTTC. Protein product: CASSQTGIYEQYF. The variable domain in full, with the rest retrieved from reference TRBV7-9 and TRBJ2-7, is DTGVSQNPRHKITKRGQNVTFRCDPISEHNRLYWYRQTLGQGPEFLTYFQNEAQLEKSRLLSDRFSAERPKGSFSTLEIQRTEQGDSAMYLCASSQTGIYEQYFGPGTRLTVT.

This clonotype came up once. The chain joins TRBV27 to TRBJ1-2; D might be TRBD1 (5 bases). Per germline, CDR1 MNHEY and CDR2 SMNVEV (reference sequence). The length of the CDR3 is 11 residues. The V end lost 10 bases, the J end lost 6 bases, and 12 bases lay between the germline ends. In nucleotides, the CDR3 is TGTGCCACCAGGGCCCTGGATGGCTACACCTTC. Its protein product is CATRALDGYTF.

In this sample, this clonotype turned up many times. This chain links TRBV7-2 with TRBJ1-6; perhaps TRBD1 as D (6 bases). The V end was cut by 3 bases, the J end by 8 bases, with 17 bases between. The CDR3 runs 16 residues. Germline loops: CDR1 SGHTA, CDR2 FQGNSA. Here the CDR3 reads CASSFGGGALDSPLHF. CDR3 bases: TGTGCCAGCAGCTTTGGCGGGGGGGCATTGGATTCACCCCTCCACTTT.

The chain is built from TRBV12-3 or TRBV12-4 and TRBJ2-1; D possibly uses TRBD1 or TRBD2 (5 bases each). The CDR3 contains 14 residues. Trimming removed 6 bases at V and 8 bases at J, with 17 bases between. The CDR3 bases are TGTGCCAGCAGCGGGACCTCGGGCGGCGATGAGCAGTTCTTC. It encodes CASSGTSGGDEQFF.

The genes are TRBV2 and TRBJ1-2; 9 bases agree with TRBD1. Germline V lookup: CDR1 SNHLY, CDR2 FYNNEI. V lost 5 bases, J lost 6 bases, and 4 bases stayed unmatched. The CDR3 has 13 residues. In nucleotides, the CDR3 is TGTGCCAGCAGTTGGGACAGGGATGATGGCTACACCTTC. Protein: CASSWDRDDGYTF.

In DNA, the CDR3 is TGTGCCAGCAGTGTTGTACAGGACAATGAGCAGTTCTTC. Residues: CASSVVQDNEQFF. The chain recombines TRBV6-4 with TRBJ2-1; D perhaps matches TRBD1 (5 bases). The CDR3 has 13 amino acids. Germline V gene data show CDR1 as MRHNA and CDR2 as SNTAGT. With 4 bases removed from V and 5 bases from J, the gap between germline ends came to 9 bases.